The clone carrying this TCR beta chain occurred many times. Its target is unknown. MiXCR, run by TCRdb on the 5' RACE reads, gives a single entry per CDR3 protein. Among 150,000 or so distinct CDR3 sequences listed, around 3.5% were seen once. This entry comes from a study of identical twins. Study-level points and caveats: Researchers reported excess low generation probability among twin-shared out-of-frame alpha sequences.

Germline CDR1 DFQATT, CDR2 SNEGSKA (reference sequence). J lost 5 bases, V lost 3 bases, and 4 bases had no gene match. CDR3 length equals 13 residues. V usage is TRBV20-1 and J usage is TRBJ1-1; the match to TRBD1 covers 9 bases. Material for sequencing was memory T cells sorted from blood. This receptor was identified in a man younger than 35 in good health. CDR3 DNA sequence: TGCAGTGCTAGTGCCGGGACAGGGACTGAAGCTTTCTTT. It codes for CSASAGTGTEAFF.